This is a list of T cell receptor beta chains from one sample in a study of T-cell reconstitution after alpha-beta-depleted transplantation in children. TCRdb recomputed calls from the PCR reads with MiXCR, one row per CDR3 protein. This repertoire shows under 450,000 distinct CDR3 sequences, about a sixth found once; its top ten account for over 25%. The starting material was PBMCs, mostly from graft donor cells, obtained 360 days after TCRalphabeta/CD19-depleted stem cell transplant. These receptors were obtained from a boy under two years old who had a stem cell transplant for Wiskott-Aldrich syndrome, so the T cells may come from the graft donor. Each CDR3 is given with its conserved first and last residue. A D gene is named only where the DNA matches it firmly. The size of a clone is reported for some rows only, either as once, few or many, or as a class for expanded clones.

clone_size | j_call | d_call | v_call | cdr3_nt | cdr3_aa
. | TRBJ1-6 | . | TRBV5-1 | TGCGCCAGCAGCCAGACGGACGGAATTAATTCACCCCTCCACTTT | CASSQTDGINSPLHF
few | TRBJ2-2 | TRBD1 | TRBV29-1 | TGCAGCGTCCGGGACAGGACCGGGGAGCTGTTTTTT | CSVRDRTGELFF
. | TRBJ2-1 | TRBD2 | TRBV7-2 | TGTGCCAGCAGCGTCACTAGCGGATCCTACAATGAGCAGTTCTTC | CASSVTSGSYNEQFF
few | TRBJ2-7 | TRBD1 | TRBV29-1 | TGCAGCGTTCAGGACAGGGGCCCCTACGAGCAGTACTTC | CSVQDRGPYEQYF
few | TRBJ1-2 | TRBD1 | TRBV12-3/TRBV12-4 | TGTGCCAGCAGTTTAAAGGGGGCGATCTATGGCTACACCTTC | CASSLKGAIYGYTF
. | TRBJ2-6 | . | TRBV18 | TGTGCCAGCTCACCCAGATTACAGGCACAAGGGAACGTCCTGACTTTC | CASSPRLQAQGNVLTF
few | TRBJ2-7 | . | TRBV19 | TGTGCCAGTAGTATCATGGGGGGCCCGATTTTCTACGAGCAGTACTTC | CASSIMGGPIFYEQYF
many | TRBJ2-1 | . | TRBV6-5 | TGTGCCAGCAGTTACGCAGGGTCGGGATACAATGAGCAGTTCTTC | CASSYAGSGYNEQFF
few | TRBJ2-1 | . | TRBV7-2 | TGTGCCAGCAGCCCTAGAAGGGGACCCCTGTTCTTC | CASSPRRGPLFF
. | TRBJ2-7 | TRBD1 | TRBV11-2 | TGTGCCAGCAGCTATAGGGCGAGGACAGGAATTTACGAGCAGTACTTC | CASSYRARTGIYEQYF
few | TRBJ2-2 | TRBD2 | TRBV4-3 | TGCGCCAGCAGCCAAGCGCGGGGGGCGGGAGACACCGGGGAGCTGTTTTTT | CASSQARGAGDTGELFF
few | TRBJ2-6 | . | TRBV19 | TGTGCCAGTAGTATCTTCCAGACAGCCTTCAGCTCTGGGGCCAACGTCCTGACTTTC | CASSIFQTAFSSGANVLTF
. | TRBJ2-7 | TRBD2 | TRBV20-1 | TGCAGTGCAAGACTAGCGGGAGTGCCCTACGAGCAGTACTTC | CSARLAGVPYEQYF
few | TRBJ2-1 | . | TRBV7-6 | TGTGCCAGCAGCCCCACTAGTGCGGGGCAGTTCTTC | CASSPTSAGQFF
. | TRBJ2-7 | TRBD1 | TRBV5-1 | TGCGCCAGCAGCAACCGCCCCCGACAGGGGGGATCCTACGAGCAGTACTTC | CASSNRPRQGGSYEQYF
few | TRBJ2-1 | . | TRBV11-2 | TGTGCCAGCAGCTTTCCGGGACCCTTTTCCAATGAGCAGTTCTTC | CASSFPGPFSNEQFF
. | TRBJ2-5 | TRBD2 | TRBV3-1 | TGTGCCAGCAGCCTCGGACTAGCCTTCCAAGAGACCCAGTACTTC | CASSLGLAFQETQYF
few | TRBJ2-1 | . | TRBV5-1 | TGCGCCAGCAGCGGACGACGCGGCTTTAACTACAATGAGCAGTTCTTC | CASSGRRGFNYNEQFF
. | TRBJ2-7 | TRBD1 | TRBV11-2 | TGTGCCAGCAGTCCCGGCAGGACAGGGATGAGGGACGAGCAGTACTTC | CASSPGRTGMRDEQYF
few | TRBJ2-7 | TRBD1 | TRBV27 | TGTGCCAGCAGCCCCTACAGGGGGCACACCTACGAGCAGTACTTC | CASSPYRGHTYEQYF
many | TRBJ2-1 | . | TRBV11-1 | TGTGCCAGCAGCCCGGGGGGCTATTCCTACAATGAGCAGTTCTTC | CASSPGGYSYNEQFF
few | TRBJ2-1 | TRBD2 | TRBV6-2/TRBV6-3 | TGTGCCAGCAGTCCCCTCGGCCGGGGGCGAATCGGGACTAGCGGGAGAAATGAGCAGTTCTTC | CASSPLGRGRIGTSGRNEQFF
few | TRBJ2-5 | TRBD2 | TRBV5-6 | TGTGCCAGCAGCTCTACTAGCGATCACCTACCTAAAGAGACCCAGTACTTC | CASSSTSDHLPKETQYF
few | TRBJ2-1 | TRBD2 | TRBV18 | TGTGCCAGCTCAATCAAGGGACTAGCGGGGGGGGTAACCCAGCGGTCCTACAATGAGCAGTTCTTC | CASSIKGLAGGVTQRSYNEQFF
. | TRBJ1-6 | . | TRBV7-9 | TGTGCCAGCAGCTTCACCCAGTTTAATTCACCCCTCCACTTT | CASSFTQFNSPLHF
few | TRBJ2-4 | TRBD2 | TRBV6-1 | TGTGCCACAAAGCGGGAGGGAAAGGGGGCCAAAAACATTCAGTACTTC | CATKREGKGAKNIQYF
. | TRBJ2-1 | . | TRBV3-1 | TGTGCCAGCAGCCAAGGTCGCAGGGCCCTAATATTC | CASSQGRRALIF
. | TRBJ1-5 | . | TRBV4-1 | TGCGCCAGCAGCCAACCCCCTGGGTTAGGCAATCAGCCCCAGCATTTT | CASSQPPGLGNQPQHF
. | TRBJ2-2 | TRBD1 | TRBV24-1 | TGTGCCACCAGTGATCTTACACAGGGGGGTCGTCGGGAGCTGTTTTTT | CATSDLTQGGRRELFF
. | TRBJ2-1 | . | TRBV7-9 | TGTGCCAGCAGCTTAGTATCCAGGGGTGATGAGCAGTTCTTC | CASSLVSRGDEQFF
few | TRBJ2-5 | TRBD1 | TRBV30 | TGTGCCTGGGGGGACAGGGAAGAGACCCAGTACTTC | CAWGDREETQYF
few | TRBJ2-2 | . | TRBV20-1 | TGCAGTGCTAGAGACTCGGAGGGAAAGAACACCGGGGAGCTGTTTTTT | CSARDSEGKNTGELFF
few | TRBJ2-5 | . | TRBV10-3 | TGTGCCATCAGTGAGAGGATGGTAAGGGAGACCCAGTACTTC | CAISERMVRETQYF
. | TRBJ2-7 | TRBD2 | TRBV7-2 | TGTGCCAGCAGCTTACTTAGGGAGGGTTACGAGCAGTACTTC | CASSLLREGYEQYF
. | TRBJ2-3 | TRBD1 | TRBV6-2/TRBV6-3 | TGTGCCAGCAGCCACGACAGGGGAATAAGCACAGATACGCAGTATTTT | CASSHDRGISTDTQYF
. | TRBJ2-1 | TRBD2 | TRBV5-6 | TGTGCCAGCAGCTTGGAACTAGCGGGTTCTCATGAGCAGTTCTTC | CASSLELAGSHEQFF
. | TRBJ2-2 | . | TRBV6-2/TRBV6-3 | TGTGCCAGCAGTTACTCACCGGGTGGCGGGGAGCTGTTTTTT | CASSYSPGGGELFF
once | TRBJ2-7 | TRBD2 | TRBV19 | TGTGCCAGTAGTCTACGTGCTAGCGGGAGATACGAGCAGTACTTC | CASSLRASGRYEQYF
. | TRBJ2-3 | TRBD2 | TRBV28 | TGTGCCAGCAGTTTCGGTACTAGCGGGGGCCCCGTCGCAGATACGCAGTATTTT | CASSFGTSGGPVADTQYF
. | TRBJ2-5 | TRBD1 | TRBV7-2 | TGTGCCAGCAGCGGCAGGGGGCCGGGAGAGACCCAGTACTTC | CASSGRGPGETQYF
. | TRBJ1-2 | . | TRBV20-1 | TGCAGTGCTAGAGATGTCGGAAATGGCTACACCTTC | CSARDVGNGYTF